The 22 T cell receptor beta chains reported below all come from one sample, sequenced in a study of cytomegalovirus exposure and HLA in healthy donors. The study ran its PCR with 60 Vbeta and 13 Jbeta primers. Here immunoSEQ multiplex PCR was the method, and the copy in TCRdb shows in-frame clones only, minus some. This repertoire shows about 140,000 clones, about 70% found once; its top ten account for about 4.5%. Sequencing was carried out using PBMCs. The receptor set was obtained from a man aged 55-75 years in good health and CMV-seronegative.

This chain connects TRBV5-4 to TRBJ1-1, with D unclear. V lost 4 bases, J lost 0 bases, and 13 bases lay in between. The CDR3 totals 15 residues. The V gene's germline CDR1 is SGHNT and CDR2 YYREEE (reference sequence). In nucleotides, the CDR3 is TGTGCCAGCAGCAGGAGGTGGGAGGTGAACACTGAAGCTTTCTTT. It yields the protein CASSRRWEVNTEAFF.

The rearrangement joins TRBV7-9 to TRBJ1-1, with TRBD1 as a possible D gene (6 bases). The CDR3 runs to 11 residues. Trimming pared 5 bases from V and 7 bases from J, leaving 8 bases between. The germline CDR1 and CDR2 sequences are SEHNR and FQNEAQ (reference sequence). The CDR3 sequence is CASSRQDEAFF. Here the CDR3 DNA reads TGTGCCAGCAGCCGACAGGATGAAGCTTTCTTT.

This clone was observed once. This sequence joins TRBV6-1 and TRBJ1-2, with a possible D match to TRBD1 (6 bases). Trimming left V 2 bases short and J 1 base short, with 11 bases between. The CDR3 is 15 amino acids. Germline values: CDR1 MNHNS, CDR2 SASEGT. The CDR3 coding sequence is TGTGCCAGCAGTGAAAAGACAGGACTTAACTATGGCTACACCTTC. This encodes CASSEKTGLNYGYTF.

The chain uses TRBV11-2 and TRBJ2-1; the match to TRBD2 covers 13 bases. This CDR3 has 13 residues. The V gene's germline CDR1 is SGHAT and CDR2 FQNNGV. J was trimmed by 8 bases and V by 8 bases; bases with no gene match: 3. The CDR3 loop reads CASRTSGSYEQFF. The CDR3 coding sequence is TGTGCCAGCCGGACTAGCGGGAGCTATGAGCAGTTCTTC.

The chain is built from TRBV6-1 and TRBJ1-5; 7 positions match TRBD1. The trim removed 8 bases at V and 5 bases at J, leaving 9 bases unmatched. The CDR3 sequence is 14 residues long. Germline values: CDR1 MNHNS, CDR2 SASEGT. The chain's CDR3 is CASQWTGNYQPQHF. The CDR3 bases are TGTGCCAGCCAGTGGACAGGAAATTATCAGCCCCAGCATTTT.

This rearrangement joins TRBV5-1 to TRBJ2-2; 10 positions match TRBD2. CDR1 is SGHRS and CDR2 is YFSETQ in the germline V gene. Trimming removed 2 bases from V and 5 bases from J; junction bases left unmatched: 9. The CDR3 length is 17 residues. Here the CDR3 DNA reads TGCGCCAGCAGCTTTATAAGCGGGAGGGCCGGAACCGGGGAGCTGTTTTTT. Translated: CASSFISGRAGTGELFF.

J is TRBJ2-3 and V is TRBV5-4, with D tentatively TRBD2 (6 bases). This CDR3 is 16 amino acids long. The V gene's germline CDR1 is SGHNT and CDR2 YYREEE (reference sequence). V lost 5 bases and J 2 bases, leaving 18 bases between the germline ends. The CDR3, as DNA: TGTGCCAGCAGTCCTGGCCCTTCTAGCGACACAGATACGCAGTATTTT. Encoded protein: CASSPGPSSDTDTQYF.

The V call is TRBV30, the J call TRBJ1-2, with 7 bases identical to TRBD1. The CDR3 is 13 amino acids. The trim removed 0 bases at V and 7 bases at J, leaving 5 bases unmatched. Per the germline V gene, CDR1 is GTSNPN and CDR2 is SVGIG (reference sequence). The CDR3: CAWSVPTGTGYTF. In nucleotides, the CDR3 is TGTGCCTGGAGTGTACCGACAGGGACTGGCTACACCTTC.

The chain has TRBV13 and TRBJ1-6, with 8 bases lining up with TRBD1. CDR1 and CDR2 (germline): PRHDT, FYEKMQ (reference sequence). Trimming removed 5 bases from V and 0 bases from J; junction bases left unmatched: 12. The CDR3 is made up of 19 amino acids. In DNA form, the CDR3 reads TGTGCCAGCAGCCCCGGGACAGGAGAACCCTACTCCTATAATTCACCCCTCCACTTT. Amino acid sequence: CASSPGTGEPYSYNSPLHF.

This clone was observed once. This sequence joins TRBV5-1 and TRBJ2-1; 10 positions agree with TRBD2. CDR1 is SGHRS and CDR2 is YFSETQ in the germline V gene. The CDR3 is 15 amino acids. The J segment lost 5 bases and the V segment lost 5 bases, leaving 7 bases of the junction unmatched. CDR3 in DNA: TGCGCCAGCAGATCCGGACTAGCGGAAAACAATGAGCAGTTCTTC. It specifies CASRSGLAENNEQFF.

The rearrangement uses TRBV2 and TRBJ2-7; possible D gene TRBD2, 5 bases. The CDR3 extends over 13 amino acids. Trimming took 8 bases from V and 4 from J, leaving 15 bases between them. The germline V gene encodes CDR1 SNHLY and CDR2 FYNNEI. The DNA for the CDR3 is TGTGCCAGCTTTCCGGACTCCTCATACGAGCAGTACTTC. This translates into CASFPDSSYEQYF.

The genes are TRBV28 and TRBJ1-1; no definite D call. The CDR3 loop spans 14 amino acids. Germline V gene lookup returns CDR1 MDHEN and CDR2 SYDVKM. Deletions cut 2 bases from V and 2 bases from J, with 9 bases between. CDR3 sequence (DNA): TGTGCCAGCAGTTTAGAACGCAGAAACACTGAAGCTTTCTTT. Encoded protein: CASSLERRNTEAFF. Full variable domain (outside the CDR3, taken from reference TRBV28 and TRBJ1-1): DVKVTQSSRYLVKRTGEKVFLECVQDMDHENMFWYRQDPGLGLRLIYFSYDVKMKEKGDIPEGYSVSREKKERFSLILESASTNQTSMYLCASSLERRNTEAFFGQGTRLTVV.

This chain joins TRBV6-5 and TRBJ2-6; TRBD1 is a possible D gene (5 bases). From germline, CDR1 is MNHEY and CDR2 SVGAGI. V was clipped by 2 bases and J by 4 bases, with 9 bases between them. This CDR3 region has 15 residues. The DNA for the CDR3 is TGTGCCAGCAGTTACAGGGGCCGGGGGGCCAACGTCCTGACTTTC. Its protein is CASSYRGRGANVLTF.

The V gene is TRBV9, the J gene TRBJ2-1; 11 bases are a match to TRBD2. CDR1 is SGDLS and CDR2 is YYNGEE in the germline V gene. The CDR3 covers 15 residues. The junction had 2 bases not matched to a gene; V was cut back by 2 bases and J by 4 bases. The CDR3 DNA reads TGTGCCAGCAGCGTTTCTAGCGGGGGGTACAATGAGCAGTTCTTC. It codes for CASSVSSGGYNEQFF.

The chain couples TRBV28 to TRBJ1-1; the match to TRBD1 covers 9 bases. The CDR3 consists of 16 residues. Trimming took 11 bases from V and 3 from J; bases not matched to a gene: 16. Germline V gene sequence: CDR1 MDHEN, CDR2 SYDVKM. CDR3 coding DNA: TGTGCCGCCTCCGGGACAGGGTGGAGTGACGACACTGAAGCTTTCTTT. Protein product: CAASGTGWSDDTEAFF. Using reference TRBV28 and TRBJ1-1 for the parts outside the CDR3, the full variable domain is DVKVTQSSRYLVKRTGEKVFLECVQDMDHENMFWYRQDPGLGLRLIYFSYDVKMKEKGDIPEGYSVSREKKERFSLILESASTNQTSMYLCAASGTGWSDDTEAFFGQGTRLTVV.

V is TRBV6-4 and J is TRBJ2-7; D uncertain. This CDR3 spans 12 amino acids. Per germline, CDR1 MRHNA and CDR2 SNTAGT. V was shortened by 2 bases and J by 4 bases, with 6 bases between the two germline ends. The CDR3 region is CASSDHFYEQYF. Here the CDR3 DNA reads TGTGCCAGCAGTGACCATTTTTACGAGCAGTACTTC.

This clone was found a few times. This sequence joins TRBV9 and TRBJ2-2, with TRBD2 matching over 7 bases. Germline values: CDR1 SGDLS, CDR2 YYNGEE. The CDR3 runs to 16 residues. Germline trimming cut 2 bases from V and 6 bases from J; bases unmatched to any gene: 10. The CDR3 loop reads CASSVWTRIDAGELFF. Written as DNA, the CDR3 is TGTGCCAGCAGCGTTTGGACTAGAATAGACGCCGGGGAGCTGTTTTTT.

The rearrangement links TRBV29-1 to TRBJ1-2, with TRBD1 matching 9 bases. The CDR3 contains 13 residues. J lost 2 bases, V lost 4 bases, and 2 bases had no gene match. The germline V gene encodes CDR1 SQVTM and CDR2 ANQGSEA. The CDR3 DNA reads as TGCAGCGTTGCTGGGACAGGGAACTATGGCTACACCTTC. Amino acids: CSVAGTGNYGYTF.

The chain has TRBV30 and TRBJ1-2, with D tentatively TRBD1 (6 bases). This CDR3 contains 14 residues. CDR1 is GTSNPN, CDR2 SVGIG, per germline (reference sequence). The V gene lost 6 bases and the J gene lost 4 bases, with 18 bases spanning the gap. The CDR3 DNA is TGTGCCTGCTCCATGGGGGGGGGCAGCTATGGCTACACCTTC. It specifies CACSMGGGSYGYTF. Drawing the rest from reference TRBV30 and TRBJ1-2, the complete variable domain is SQTIHQWPATLVQPVGSPLSLECTVEGTSNPNLYWYRQAAGRGLQLLFYSVGIGQISSEVPQNLSASRPQDRQFILSSKKLLLSDSGFYLCACSMGGGSYGYTFGSGTRLTVV.

This sequence joins TRBV27 and TRBJ1-2, with TRBD1 as a possible D gene (6 bases). Germline loops: CDR1 MNHEY, CDR2 SMNVEV (reference sequence). V was shortened by 5 bases and J by 3 bases, with 16 bases between the two germline ends. The CDR3 runs to 15 residues. The CDR3 coding sequence is TGTGCCAGCAGTCCAACTCCAGGGGCGCACTATGGCTACACCTTC. Protein product: CASSPTPGAHYGYTF.

The rearrangement links TRBV5-1 to TRBJ2-7; 8 nucleotides match TRBD1. The CDR3 consists of 15 residues. Germline V gene sequence: CDR1 SGHRS, CDR2 YFSETQ. The J segment lost 2 bases and the V segment lost 0 bases, leaving 4 bases of the junction unmatched. CDR3: CASSLAGTGPYEQYF. As DNA, the CDR3 is TGCGCCAGCAGCTTGGCAGGGACAGGCCCCTACGAGCAGTACTTC.

The chain has TRBV27 and TRBJ1-6, with D possibly matching TRBD1 (5 bases). Germline V gene data show CDR1 as MNHEY and CDR2 as SMNVEV (reference sequence). The V and J ends lost 2 bases and 7 bases respectively, with 9 bases between them. This CDR3 has 14 residues. CDR3 in amino acids: CASSLGAANSPLHF. CDR3 bases: TGTGCCAGCAGTTTAGGGGCAGCAAATTCACCCCTCCACTTT.